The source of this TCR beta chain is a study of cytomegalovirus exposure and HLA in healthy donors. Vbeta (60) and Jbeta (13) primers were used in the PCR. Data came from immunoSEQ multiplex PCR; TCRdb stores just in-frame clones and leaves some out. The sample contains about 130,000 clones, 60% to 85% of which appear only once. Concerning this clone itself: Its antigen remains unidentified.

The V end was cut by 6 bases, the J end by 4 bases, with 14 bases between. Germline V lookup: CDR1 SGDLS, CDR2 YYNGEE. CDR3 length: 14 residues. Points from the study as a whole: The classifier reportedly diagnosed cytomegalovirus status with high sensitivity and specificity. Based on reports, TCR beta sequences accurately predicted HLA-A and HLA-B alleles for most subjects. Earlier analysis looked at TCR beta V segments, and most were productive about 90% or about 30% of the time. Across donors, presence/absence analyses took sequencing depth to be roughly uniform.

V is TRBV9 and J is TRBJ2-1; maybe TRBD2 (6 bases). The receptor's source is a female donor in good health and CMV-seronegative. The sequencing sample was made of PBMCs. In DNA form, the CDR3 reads TGTGCCAGCATACACGGGAGAGAGTACAATGAGCAGTTCTTC. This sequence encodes CASIHGREYNEQFF.